This is a list of T cell receptor beta chains from one sample in a study of blood T cell repertoires in COVID-19. The repertoire was sequenced with immunoSEQ multiplex PCR; TCRdb's copy has only in-frame clones and lacks some. The sample has 200,000 to 250,000 clones; about 78% are singletons. Sequenced: peripheral blood. These receptors were taken from a woman in her 70s with acute or convalescent COVID-19. Both conserved end residues are part of each CDR3. Fields, in order: CDR3 protein, CDR3 DNA, V gene, D gene, J gene, clone size. A D gene is named only where the DNA matches it firmly. The size field is filled for only some rows; it gives once, few, many or a size class.

CDR3aa: CASSRDRNTEAFF
CDR3nt: TGTGCCAGCAGCCGGGACAGGAACACTGAAGCTTTCTTT
v_gene: TRBV7-3
d_gene: TRBD1
j_gene: TRBJ1-1
abundance: .

CDR3aa: CASSVGLSSGNTIYF
CDR3nt: TGTGCCAGCAGCGTAGGACTGAGCTCTGGAAACACCATATATTTT
v_gene: TRBV9
d_gene: .
j_gene: TRBJ1-3
abundance: .

CDR3aa: CATSRTGGTGELFF
CDR3nt: TGTGCCACCAGTCGGACAGGGGGCACCGGGGAGCTGTTTTTT
v_gene: TRBV24-1
d_gene: TRBD1
j_gene: TRBJ2-2
abundance: .

CDR3aa: CASSAGHSGTEAFF
CDR3nt: TGTGCCAGCAGCGCGGGACACTCGGGCACTGAAGCTTTCTTT
v_gene: TRBV9
d_gene: .
j_gene: TRBJ1-1
abundance: .

CDR3aa: CASSYSGTSLADTQYF
CDR3nt: TGTGCCAGCAGTTACTCCGGGACTAGCCTGGCAGATACGCAGTATTTT
v_gene: TRBV6-5
d_gene: TRBD2
j_gene: TRBJ2-3
abundance: few

CDR3aa: CASLPFSGGGTGELFF
CDR3nt: TGTGCCAGTTTACCCTTTAGCGGGGGTGGTACCGGGGAGCTGTTTTTT
v_gene: TRBV19
d_gene: TRBD2
j_gene: TRBJ2-2
abundance: .

CDR3aa: CASSPSPGQRYEKLFF
CDR3nt: TGCGCCAGCAGCCCCTCTCCGGGACAGAGGTATGAAAAACTGTTTTTT
v_gene: TRBV5-1
d_gene: TRBD1
j_gene: TRBJ1-4
abundance: once

CDR3aa: CASSLAQGDGYTF
CDR3nt: TGCGCCAGCAGCTTGGCTCAGGGGGATGGCTACACCTTC
v_gene: TRBV5-1
d_gene: TRBD1
j_gene: TRBJ1-2
abundance: .

CDR3aa: CAWSVLGGAYGNTIYF
CDR3nt: TGTGCCTGGAGTGTACTGGGGGGGGCCTATGGAAACACCATATATTTT
v_gene: TRBV30
d_gene: .
j_gene: TRBJ1-3
abundance: .

CDR3aa: CASSLTTGVSSYEQYF
CDR3nt: TGCGCCAGCAGCTTGACTACAGGGGTCTCCTCCTACGAGCAGTACTTC
v_gene: TRBV5-1
d_gene: TRBD1
j_gene: TRBJ2-7
abundance: once

CDR3aa: CASSTGTGRGANVLTF
CDR3nt: TGTGCCAGTAGTACGGGAACAGGGCGCGGGGCCAACGTCCTGACTTTC
v_gene: TRBV19
d_gene: .
j_gene: TRBJ2-6
abundance: .

CDR3aa: CASSLISGTGFRGELFF
CDR3nt: TGTGCCAGCAGCCTGATTTCCGGGACAGGGTTTCGCGGGGAGCTGTTTTTT
v_gene: TRBV5-5
d_gene: TRBD1
j_gene: TRBJ2-2
abundance: .

CDR3aa: CASSSQPGTATDTQYF
CDR3nt: TGTGCCAGCAGCTCTCAACCCGGGACAGCCACAGATACGCAGTATTTT
v_gene: TRBV5-8
d_gene: TRBD1
j_gene: TRBJ2-3
abundance: .

CDR3aa: CASSLKSSRLKSTDTQYF
CDR3nt: TGTGCCAGCAGCTTAAAGAGCAGCAGGCTCAAGAGTACAGATACGCAGTATTTT
v_gene: TRBV11-2
d_gene: .
j_gene: TRBJ2-3
abundance: .

CDR3aa: CASSLTRGDGSNQPQHF
CDR3nt: TGTGCCAGCAGCTTAACCAGGGGGGACGGGAGCAATCAGCCCCAGCATTTT
v_gene: TRBV7-9
d_gene: TRBD1
j_gene: TRBJ1-5
abundance: .

CDR3aa: CASSFDRDTQYF
CDR3nt: TGCGCCAGCAGCTTTGACAGGGATACTCAGTACTTC
v_gene: TRBV5-1
d_gene: TRBD1
j_gene: TRBJ2-5
abundance: .

CDR3aa: CASSLSLGQGASNYGYTF
CDR3nt: TGTGCCAGCAGCTTGTCGCTGGGACAGGGGGCGAGTAACTATGGCTACACCTTC
v_gene: TRBV5-4
d_gene: TRBD1
j_gene: TRBJ1-2
abundance: .

CDR3aa: CASSVGANTGELFF
CDR3nt: TGTGCCAGCAGCGTAGGGGCTAACACCGGGGAGCTGTTTTTT
v_gene: TRBV9
d_gene: .
j_gene: TRBJ2-2
abundance: .

CDR3aa: CASSLRNTGELFF
CDR3nt: TGTGCCAGCAGCCTCCGGAACACCGGGGAGCTGTTTTTT
v_gene: TRBV7-9
d_gene: .
j_gene: TRBJ2-2
abundance: once

CDR3aa: CASSFQRGSGGAGELFF
CDR3nt: TGTGCCAGCAGCTTCCAGAGGGGGAGCGGGGGCGCCGGGGAGCTGTTTTTT
v_gene: TRBV7-3
d_gene: TRBD2
j_gene: TRBJ2-2
abundance: .

CDR3aa: CASSQPPGTDTQYF
CDR3nt: TGTGCCAGCAGCCAACCACCGGGGACAGATACGCAGTATTTT
v_gene: TRBV11-2
d_gene: .
j_gene: TRBJ2-3
abundance: few

CDR3aa: CASSPGNKQPQHF
CDR3nt: TGTGCCAGCAGCCCAGGGAACAAGCAGCCCCAGCATTTT
v_gene: TRBV28
d_gene: .
j_gene: TRBJ1-5
abundance: .

CDR3aa: CASSPNRDRGDGYTF
CDR3nt: TGTGCCAGCTCCCCAAACCGGGACAGGGGAGATGGCTACACCTTC
v_gene: TRBV18
d_gene: TRBD1
j_gene: TRBJ1-2
abundance: .

CDR3aa: CASSADAGGQVTGELFF
CDR3nt: TGTGCCAGCAGCGCCGATGCGGGGGGGCAGGTCACCGGGGAGCTGTTTTTT
v_gene: TRBV7-8
d_gene: TRBD2
j_gene: TRBJ2-2
abundance: few

CDR3aa: CASSPQGADEKLFF
CDR3nt: TGTGCCAGCTCACCCCAGGGGGCGGACGAAAAACTGTTTTTT
v_gene: TRBV18
d_gene: TRBD1
j_gene: TRBJ1-4
abundance: .

CDR3aa: CASSLGNGQPQHF
CDR3nt: TGTGCCAGCAGCTTAGGTAACGGGCAGCCCCAGCATTTT
v_gene: TRBV7-3
d_gene: .
j_gene: TRBJ1-5
abundance: few

CDR3aa: CSATGTGLKETQYF
CDR3nt: TGCAGCGCTACAGGGACGGGGCTTAAAGAGACCCAGTACTTC
v_gene: TRBV29-1
d_gene: .
j_gene: TRBJ2-5
abundance: .

CDR3aa: CASSPQTGVNTEAFF
CDR3nt: TGTGCCAGCAGCCCCCAGACAGGGGTTAACACTGAAGCTTTCTTT
v_gene: TRBV5-4
d_gene: TRBD1
j_gene: TRBJ1-1
abundance: .

CDR3aa: CASRDRANTGELFF
CDR3nt: TGTGCCAGCAGGGACAGGGCGAACACCGGGGAGCTGTTTTTT
v_gene: TRBV2
d_gene: TRBD1
j_gene: TRBJ2-2
abundance: .

CDR3aa: CASSLQGWGQPQHF
CDR3nt: TGTGCCAGCAGCTTACAGGGTTGGGGTCAGCCCCAGCATTTT
v_gene: TRBV5-5
d_gene: .
j_gene: TRBJ1-5
abundance: once

CDR3aa: CASSLVGGGTQYF
CDR3nt: TGTGCCAGCAGCTTAGTAGGGGGGGGTACGCAGTATTTT
v_gene: TRBV7-9
d_gene: .
j_gene: TRBJ2-3
abundance: .

CDR3aa: CASSPWTGDYEQYF
CDR3nt: TGTGCCAGTAGTCCTTGGACAGGGGACTACGAGCAGTACTTC
v_gene: TRBV19
d_gene: TRBD1
j_gene: TRBJ2-7
abundance: .

CDR3aa: CASSLVNEQFF
CDR3nt: TGTGCCAGCAGTTTAGTAAATGAGCAGTTCTTC
v_gene: TRBV12-3/TRBV12-4
d_gene: .
j_gene: TRBJ2-1
abundance: .